This TCR beta chain was obtained from a study of OX40 agonist ivuxolimab in advanced cancers. Study information: Enrolled patients in dose escalation had cancers that were hepatocellular carcinoma, melanoma, renal cell or head and neck cancer. Aged roughly 23 to 90 with a mean of approximately 57 years, they were around 85% male.

The method was immunoSEQ multiplex PCR; TCRdb's version includes in-frame clones alone and lacks a portion of them. The sample lists 50,000 to 70,000 clones; about 81% were seen once. Overall study findings and caveats: CD4+ and CD8+ blood T cells expanded clonally by week 6 at 0.1 to 3.0 mg/kg. CD8+ T cells (on average) carried more expanded clones than CD4+ T cells.

This clone has just a few counts. Antigen unknown. Trimming took 8 bases from V and 8 from J; bases not matched to a gene: 6. This CDR3 region has 13 residues. From germline, CDR1 is MDHEN and CDR2 SYDVKM. The chain has TRBV28 and TRBJ1-6, with 7 bases aligning to TRBD1. This TCR was sampled from an adult with an advanced solid tumor such as melanoma, head and neck, liver or kidney cancer. The sequences come from CD4+ or CD8+ T cells sorted from blood, collected in a trial of the OX40 agonist ivuxolimab. The CDR3 nucleotides are TGTGCCAGCGCCTGGCAGGGGGATTCACCCCTCCACTTT. This encodes CASAWQGDSPLHF.